This entry lists 24 T cell receptor beta chains sequenced from one sample in a study of breast tumors, draining lymph nodes, adjacent tissues (dated by TCRdb to the mid-2010s). Lymph node samples came from the axillary draining lymph nodes of breast cancer patients. The receptor library was made with multiplex PCR. Sequencing relied on an Illumina HiSeq 2000. TCRdb took the public reads, trimmed them with fastp at Q25, ran MiXCR for clone calling and kept in-frame beta chains. CDR3 protein duplicates are merged, each entry listing the most common genes and DNA. The sample data list nearly 200,000 distinct CDR3 sequences, and around a third of these were observed just once. Approximately 4.3% of the sample rests with the top ten. The material sequenced was axillary lymph node tissue. Receptors originate from a female donor with breast cancer. Some clones in this sample may be carry-over from other donors' samples.

A note on this clonotype: At one of its ends the junction is not consistent with the germline gene, which may arise from a read error. The V gene is TRBV4-1, the J gene TRBJ2-3; TRBD1 is a possible D gene (9 bases). CDR1 and CDR2 from the germline V gene are MGHRA and YSYEKL. The CDR3 loop spans 16 amino acids. CDR3 nucleotides: TGTGCCAGCAGCAACAGGGGGCCGGGGGGGGCAGATACGCAGTATTTT. Residues: CASSNRGPGGADTQYF.

This clonotype has a count of ten or more. The chain uses TRBV10-3 and TRBJ2-3, with TRBD2 matching 8 bases. CDR1 and CDR2 (germline): ENHRY, SYGVKD. J gave up 2 bases and V 6 bases, and 1 base lay outside the gene matches. The CDR3 extends over 13 amino acids. The CDR3 coding sequence is TGTGCCATCAGGCGGGGGGCCACAGATACGCAGTATTTT. Its protein product is CAIRRGATDTQYF.

This clonotype was counted at least ten times. The J gene is TRBJ1-5, the V gene TRBV4-1; D not certain. CDR1 is MGHRA and CDR2 is YSYEKL in the germline V gene. CDR3 length equals 16 residues. With 0 bases removed from V and 0 bases from J, the gap between germline ends came to 9 bases. CDR3 residues: CASSQDERYSNQPQHF. In nucleotides, the CDR3 is TGCGCCAGCAGCCAAGATGAGCGTTATAGCAATCAGCCCCAGCATTTT.

This clonotype was counted between two and nine times. Possible read error: a much larger clone is one base away. The V call is TRBV13, the J call TRBJ2-7, with D possibly matching TRBD2 (6 bases). CDR1 PRHDT and CDR2 FYEKMQ come from the germline V gene (reference sequence). The length of the CDR3 is 15 residues. Trimming left V 2 bases short and J 0 bases short, with 11 bases between. The CDR3 DNA reads TGTGCCAGCAGCTTACGGGGGACCCCCTCCTACGAGCAGTACTTC. This encodes CASSLRGTPSYEQYF. Variable domain in full (rest from reference TRBV13 and TRBJ2-7): AAGVIQSPRHLIKEKRETATLKCYPIPRHDTVYWYQQGPGQDPQFLISFYEKMQSDKGSIPDRFSAQQFSDYHSELNMSSLELGDSALYFCASSLRGTPSYEQYFGPGTRLTVT.

This clonotype was seen many times. The genes are TRBV2 and TRBJ1-2; no clear D. Trimming took 2 bases from V and 4 from J, leaving 5 bases between them. The CDR3 spans 12 residues. Germline loops: CDR1 SNHLY, CDR2 FYNNEI. CDR3 in DNA: TGTGCCAGCAGTGAAACCAGCTATGGCTACACCTTC. Amino acid sequence: CASSETSYGYTF.

To note about this clonotype: At one end the junction does not follow the germline gene, possibly because of a read error. V gene TRBV5-1 combines with J gene TRBJ1-2; TRBD1 aligns across 10 bases. Germline CDR1 and CDR2: SGHRS and YFSETQ. This CDR3 region has 15 residues. CDR3 amino acids: CASSSDRGRAAGYTF. The CDR3 nucleotides are TGTGCCAGCAGCTCCGACAGGGGGCGCGCCGCTGGCTACACCTTC.

Details on this clonotype: The junction departs from germline at one end; a sequencing error may be responsible. The rearrangement joins TRBV7-3 to TRBJ2-4; 15 bases agree with TRBD2. The CDR3 is made up of 18 amino acids. Germline V CDR1 and CDR2: SGHTA, FQGTGA. In DNA, the CDR3 is TGCGCCAGCAGCTCCGGACTAGCGGGGGGGCAGGCCAAAAACATTCAGTACTTC. Protein product: CASSSGLAGGQAKNIQYF.

J is TRBJ2-5 and V is TRBV20-1, with D perhaps TRBD1 or TRBD2 (5 bases each). The CDR3 sequence is 14 residues long. Germline loops: CDR1 DFQATT, CDR2 SNEGSKA (reference sequence). The CDR3 spells CSALRGTQGETQYF. DNA for the CDR3: TGCAGCGCCTTGAGGGGCACTCAGGGAGAGACCCAGTACTTC.

The sample holds one count of this clonotype. This chain links TRBV7-2 with TRBJ2-5, with 13 bases identical to TRBD2. This CDR3 has 18 amino acids. The trim removed 0 bases at V and 4 bases at J, leaving 8 bases unmatched. The germline V gene encodes CDR1 SGHTA and CDR2 FQGNSA. CDR3 nucleotide sequence: TGTGCCAGCAGCTTAGCCCCTACTAGCGGGGGGGCCGTAGAGACCCAGTACTTC. It codes for CASSLAPTSGGAVETQYF. Combining the CDR3 with reference TRBV7-2 and TRBJ2-5 gives the whole variable domain GAGVSQSPSNKVTEKGKDVELRCDPISGHTALYWYRQSLGQGLEFLIYFQGNSAPDKSGLPSDRFSAERTGGSVSTLTIQRTQQEDSAVYLCASSLAPTSGGAVETQYFGPGTRLLVL.

At least ten counts were recorded for this clonotype. This chain uses TRBV19 with TRBJ2-1, with 7 bases aligning to TRBD2. The CDR3 consists of 14 residues. Germline trimming cut 3 bases from V and 10 bases from J; bases unmatched to any gene: 9. Germline CDR1 and CDR2: LNHDA and SQIVND (reference sequence). CDR3 residues: CASSIAGTGGEQFF. CDR3 bases: TGTGCCAGTAGTATTGCCGGGACCGGGGGGGAGCAGTTCTTC.

This clonotype was recorded at least ten times. The V and J genes are TRBV20-1 and TRBJ2-7; TRBD1 matches at 10 bases. Germline V CDR1 and CDR2: DFQATT, SNEGSKA (reference sequence). The CDR3 covers 14 residues. V lost 6 bases to trimming and J lost 7 bases; unmatched junction nucleotides: 12. CDR3 DNA: TGCAGTGCGGACCCGGGACAGGGGACGGGGGAGCAGTACTTC. It specifies CSADPGQGTGEQYF.

In this sample, this clonotype turned up many times. The rearrangement uses TRBV20-1 and TRBJ1-5; D is undetermined. The CDR3 is 14 residues long. Trimming shortened V by 0 bases and J by 7 bases, and 13 bases separated the two germline ends. Germline CDR1 DFQATT, CDR2 SNEGSKA (reference sequence). In nucleotides, the CDR3 is TGCAGTGCTAGAGATCAGGTAGCTCAGCAGCCCCAGCATTTT. It encodes CSARDQVAQQPQHF.

This clonotype was seen at least ten times. The chain combines TRBV5-1 with TRBJ1-5; 10 bases fit TRBD1. CDR1 is SGHRS, CDR2 YFSETQ, per germline. The CDR3 contains 16 residues. V lost 0 bases to trimming and J lost 6 bases; unmatched junction nucleotides: 6. The DNA for the CDR3 is TGCGCCAGCAGCTTGGCACCGACAGGGGGCCGTCAGCCCCAGCATTTT. This translates into CASSLAPTGGRQPQHF.

In this sample, this clonotype turned up many times. This chain uses TRBV10-3 with TRBJ1-2; D is perhaps TRBD1 (5 bases). The germline V and J ends were trimmed by 8 bases and 6 bases, with 16 bases remaining between them. The CDR3 is 13 residues long. Looked up from germline, CDR1 is ENHRY and CDR2 is SYGVKD. CDR3 in amino acids: CAILGQGADGYTF. CDR3 coding DNA: TGTGCCATCTTGGGGCAGGGCGCCGATGGCTACACCTTC.

This clonotype turned up a few times. Just one base apart from a much larger clone, this may be a read error. The chain joins TRBV11-2 to TRBJ2-7; no firm D call. The CDR3 loop spans 13 amino acids. In germline, CDR1 is SGHAT, CDR2 FQNNGV. The V end lost 0 bases, the J end lost 6 bases, and 9 bases lay between the germline ends. CDR3 coding DNA: TGTGCCAGCAGCTTAGATTCAGTCTCCGAGCAGTACTTC. Its translation is CASSLDSVSEQYF.

This clonotype was seen repeatedly, ten times or more. Here the CDR3 DNA reads TGTGCCAGCAGCGCCAGACCTGACAAAGAGACCCAGTACTTC. Its protein product is CASSARPDKETQYF. The chain combines TRBV11-2 with TRBJ2-5; D unclear. The CDR3 contains 14 residues. Trimming stripped 5 bases from V and 3 bases from J, with 13 bases between. Per the germline V gene, CDR1 is SGHAT and CDR2 is FQNNGV.

This clonotype was seen only a few times. A read error may explain this, as a much larger clone is one base away. The chain carries TRBV7-2 and TRBJ2-7; 12 nucleotides match TRBD2. The germline CDR1 and CDR2 sequences are SGHTA and FQGNSA. CDR3 length equals 15 residues. CDR3 DNA sequence: TGTGCCAGCAGCGTGACTAGCGGGGGAACCTACGAGCAGCACTTC. This encodes CASSVTSGGTYEQHF.

This chain connects TRBV7-2 to TRBJ2-6; possibly TRBD1 or TRBD2 for D (6 bases each). CDR3 length: 20 amino acids. CDR1 and CDR2 from the germline V gene are SGHTA and FQGNSA. The V end lost 0 bases, the J end lost 0 bases, and 18 bases lay between the germline ends. In DNA, the CDR3 is TGTGCCAGCAGCTTAGCGCAACAGGGACTGAACCCCTCTGGGGCCAACGTCCTGACTTTC. Translation: CASSLAQQGLNPSGANVLTF.

This clonotype has a handful of counts. The chain couples TRBV2 to TRBJ1-1, with D tentatively TRBD1 (5 bases). CDR1 is SNHLY and CDR2 is FYNNEI in the germline V gene. V lost 8 bases, J lost 5 bases, and 21 bases lay in between. The CDR3 is made up of 15 amino acids. CDR3 protein: CASGRGAAQRTEAFF. In nucleotides, the CDR3 is TGTGCCAGCGGGAGAGGGGCAGCCCAAAGGACTGAAGCTTTCTTT.

This clonotype has just a few counts. J is TRBJ2-1 and V is TRBV7-4; 8 bases fit TRBD2. V dropped 6 bases and J dropped 7; count of bases not matched to a gene: 11. The CDR3 consists of 15 residues. Germline CDR1 reads SGHVT; CDR2 reads SQSDAQ. The CDR3 coding sequence is TGTGCCAGCAGTTACGGGGGGGGCGGTCCGAATGAGCAGTTCTTC. It specifies CASSYGGGGPNEQFF.

This clonotype was picked up a small number of times. A much larger clonotype is one base distant, so this may be a read error. CDR3 in DNA: TGTGCCAGCAGTTTCGCCGGGGGTGGGGAGACCCAGTACTTC. The encoded protein is CASSFAGGGETQYF. This rearrangement joins TRBV12-3 or TRBV12-4 to TRBJ2-5; tentatively, D is TRBD2 (6 bases). The CDR3 is made up of 14 amino acids. Trimming took off 3 bases at V and 5 bases at J, with 13 bases between the two ends.

This clonotype was seen many times. The rearrangement joins TRBV5-1 to TRBJ1-2; TRBD1 agrees at 7 bases. CDR1 is SGHRS, CDR2 YFSETQ, per germline. Trimming took 4 bases from V and 0 from J; bases not matched to a gene: 3. The CDR3 extends over 14 amino acids. In nucleotides, the CDR3 is TGCGCCAGCAGCCTAGACAGGGCTAACTATGGCTACACCTTC. It translates to CASSLDRANYGYTF.

There are many counts of this clonotype. The V call is TRBV30, the J call TRBJ2-7; TRBD1 matches at 7 bases. The CDR3 contains 14 residues. V gave up 2 bases and J gave up 9 bases; unmatched junction bases: 13. The germline V gene encodes CDR1 GTSNPN and CDR2 SVGIG (reference sequence). CDR3 region: CAWSNRGPQGPQYF. CDR3 nucleotide sequence: TGTGCCTGGAGTAACAGGGGACCCCAAGGGCCGCAGTACTTC.

Many counts were recorded for this clonotype. The CDR3 coding sequence is TGTGCCAGCAGCATAGGGACAGGGTATAACTATGGCTACACCTTC. It translates to CASSIGTGYNYGYTF. The rearrangement uses TRBV28 and TRBJ1-2; 9 bases are a match to TRBD1. The V gene's germline CDR1 is MDHEN and CDR2 SYDVKM. Trimming removed 6 bases from V and 1 base from J; junction bases left unmatched: 6. The CDR3 sequence is 15 residues long.